The sequence of this T cell receptor beta chain was determined in a study of T cell repertoires in cytomegalovirus infection. Study-level background: Recently identified HLA-C-restricted and well-studied HLA-B-restricted CMV epitopes were used. It was the public TCR beta signatures that indicated both CMV infection and matching HLA type. General study findings and limits: In two of eight donors, the top clonotype was HLA-C-restricted CMV-specific.

This clonotype showed up just a few times. Antigen: not known. TCRdb reanalysed the reads using MiXCR and keeps one entry per CDR3 protein. The sample includes approximately 390,000 distinct CDR3 sequences, about 34% of them seen just once. Trimming left V 0 bases short and J 3 bases short, with 8 bases between. The germline CDR1 and CDR2 sequences are SGHTA and FQGNSA. CDR3 length: 14 amino acids. The TCR was taken from a human donor in good health (CMV status not recorded). Some clones in this sample may be carry-over from other donors' samples. The sequencing used cultured PBMCs, collected from culture after CMV antigen stimulation. The rearrangement links TRBV7-2 to TRBJ2-5; D call uncertain. The CDR3 bases are TGTGCCAGCAGCTTAGCCCCTTCCAAAGAGACCCAGTACTTC. Protein: CASSLAPSKETQYF.